Presented here are 8 T cell receptor beta chains from one specimen sequenced in a study of beta chain features in type 1 diabetes. General observations from the study: TCRB CDR3s were moderately but significantly shorter in Type 1 diabetes patients in all four CD4+ subsets.

The antigens for these receptors are not known. Expressed TCRB transcripts were sequenced because the isolated RNA had all been reverse transcribed beforehand. Clones were read by immunoSEQ multiplex PCR, and TCRdb kept only the in-frame ones, dropping some. The repertoire holds about 170,000 clones, with less than 10% as singletons. The sequenced material came from central memory CD4+ T cells from blood. The receptors were sampled from a man younger than 30 with type 1 diabetes.

The chain uses TRBV6-6 and TRBJ2-7; perhaps TRBD1 as D (5 bases). Trimming removed 6 bases at V and 6 bases at J, with 12 bases between. Germline CDR1 and CDR2: MNHNY and SVGAGI (reference sequence). The CDR3 length is 12 residues. The chain's CDR3 is CASRTWGGEQYF. The CDR3 DNA reads as TGTGCCAGCAGAACCTGGGGCGGCGAGCAGTACTTC.

This clone has at least ten counts. V is TRBV28 and J is TRBJ2-5; no reliable D call. From germline, CDR1 is MDHEN and CDR2 SYDVKM. The CDR3 totals 13 residues. Trimming cost V 2 bases and J 0 bases, with 4 bases left between them. The CDR3 coding sequence is TGTGCCAGCAGTTTACCGTACCAAGAGACCCAGTACTTC. This encodes CASSLPYQETQYF.

This clone was counted between two and nine times. The chain links TRBV27 to TRBJ2-3, with 10 bases aligning to TRBD2. Trimming at V came to 4 bases and at J to 6 bases, leaving 4 bases not matched to a gene. The length of the CDR3 is 14 residues. Germline V CDR1 and CDR2: MNHEY, SMNVEV (reference sequence). The CDR3 loop is CASSSVLAGDTQYF. Written as DNA, the CDR3 is TGTGCCAGCAGTTCGGTACTAGCGGGGGATACGCAGTATTTT.

In its sample, this clone was seen a few times. This chain links TRBV4-3 with TRBJ2-7; a possible D gene is TRBD2 (6 bases). Germline CDR1 is LGHNA and CDR2 is YSLEER. The CDR3 is 14 amino acids. V was pared by 0 bases and J by 5 bases, with 11 bases between. CDR3 sequence: CASSQETGDDEQYF. The CDR3 region has the DNA TGCGCCAGCAGCCAAGAAACGGGGGACGACGAGCAGTACTTC.

The genes are TRBV9 and TRBJ1-1, with D unresolved. V gave up 1 base and J gave up 7 bases, with 11 bases separating them. This CDR3 is built from 13 residues. Germline lookup yields CDR1 SGDLS and CDR2 YYNGEE. CDR3 nucleotide sequence: TGTGCCAGCAGCGTAACCCTATGGAGTGAAGCTTTCTTT. It is translated as CASSVTLWSEAFF.

This clone was seen ten or more times. The genes are TRBV2 and TRBJ2-5; weak D call: TRBD2 (5 bases). In germline, CDR1 is SNHLY, CDR2 FYNNEI. The V end lost 7 bases, the J end lost 2 bases, and 8 bases lay between the germline ends. The CDR3 extends over 12 amino acids. The CDR3 coding sequence is TGTGCCAGCACGGGATCACAAGAGACCCAGTACTTC. This translates into CASTGSQETQYF.

CDR3 nucleotide sequence: TGTGCCAGCTCACCAATGGGGGCTAACGCTGAAGCTTTCTTT. Translating it yields CASSPMGANAEAFF. This sequence joins TRBV18 and TRBJ1-1; D is perhaps TRBD1 (6 bases). Germline values: CDR1 KGHSH, CDR2 LQKENI. Trimming took 2 bases from V and 6 from J, leaving 13 bases between them. This CDR3 spans 14 amino acids. Drawing the rest from reference TRBV18 and TRBJ1-1, the complete variable domain is NAGVMQNPRHLVRRRGQEARLRCSPMKGHSHVYWYRQLPEEGLKFMVYLQKENIIDESGMPKERFSAEFPKEGPSILRIQQVVRGDSAAYFCASSPMGANAEAFFGQGTRLTVV.

The chain employs TRBV19 and TRBJ1-4, with D perhaps TRBD1 (5 bases). V was cut by 3 bases and J by 0 bases, with 11 bases left in between. Germline V lookup: CDR1 LNHDA, CDR2 SQIVND (reference sequence). The CDR3 is 16 amino acids. The CDR3 DNA sequence: TGTGCCAGTAGTATGACAGCCCACGCAACTAATGAAAAACTGTTTTTT. It yields the protein CASSMTAHATNEKLFF.